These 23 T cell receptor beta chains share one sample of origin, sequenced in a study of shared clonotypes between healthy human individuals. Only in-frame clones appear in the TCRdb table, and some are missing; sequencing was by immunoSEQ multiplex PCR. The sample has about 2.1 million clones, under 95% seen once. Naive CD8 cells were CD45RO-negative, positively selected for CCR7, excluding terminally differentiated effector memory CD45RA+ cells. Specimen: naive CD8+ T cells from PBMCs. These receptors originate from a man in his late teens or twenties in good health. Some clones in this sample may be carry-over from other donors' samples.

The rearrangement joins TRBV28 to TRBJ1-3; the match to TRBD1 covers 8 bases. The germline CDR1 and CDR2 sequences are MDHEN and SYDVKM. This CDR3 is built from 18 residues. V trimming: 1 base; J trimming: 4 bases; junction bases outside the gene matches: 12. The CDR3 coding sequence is TGTGCCAGCAGTTTATCTAGTATGGACAGGGAAGGGGGAAACACCATATATTTT. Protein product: CASSLSSMDREGGNTIYF.

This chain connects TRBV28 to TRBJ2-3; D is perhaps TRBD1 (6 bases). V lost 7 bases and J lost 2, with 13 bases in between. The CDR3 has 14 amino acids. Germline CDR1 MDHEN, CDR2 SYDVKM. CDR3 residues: CASTSTGDTDTQYF. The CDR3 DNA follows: TGTGCCAGCACCTCGACAGGTGACACAGATACGCAGTATTTT.

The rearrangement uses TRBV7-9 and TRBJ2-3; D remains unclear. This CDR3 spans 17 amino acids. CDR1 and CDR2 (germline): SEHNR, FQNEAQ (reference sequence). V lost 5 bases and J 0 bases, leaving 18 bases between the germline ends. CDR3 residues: CASSGKETPASTDTQYF. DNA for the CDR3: TGTGCCAGCAGCGGAAAAGAGACTCCTGCTAGCACAGATACGCAGTATTTT.

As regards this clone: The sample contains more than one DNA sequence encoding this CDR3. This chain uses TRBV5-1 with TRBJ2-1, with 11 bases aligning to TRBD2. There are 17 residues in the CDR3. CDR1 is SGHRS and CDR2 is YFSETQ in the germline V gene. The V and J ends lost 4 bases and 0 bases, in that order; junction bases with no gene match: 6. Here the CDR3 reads CASSPGTSGSSYNEQFF. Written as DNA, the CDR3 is TGCGCCAGCAGCCCCGGGACTAGCGGAAGCTCCTACAATGAGCAGTTCTTC.

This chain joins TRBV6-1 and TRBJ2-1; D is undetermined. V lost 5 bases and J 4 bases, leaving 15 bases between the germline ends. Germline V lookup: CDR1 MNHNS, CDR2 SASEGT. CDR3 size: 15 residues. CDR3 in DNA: TGTGCCAGCAGTATTGGACGGACGGATTACAATGAGCAGTTCTTC. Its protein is CASSIGRTDYNEQFF.

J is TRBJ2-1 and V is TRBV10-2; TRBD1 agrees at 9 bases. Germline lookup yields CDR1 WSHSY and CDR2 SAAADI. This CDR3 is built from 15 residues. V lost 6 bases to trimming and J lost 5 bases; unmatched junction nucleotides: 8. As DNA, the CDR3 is TGCGCCAGCAGGGCGGACAGGGGTTCCGACAATGAGCAGTTCTTC. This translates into CASRADRGSDNEQFF.

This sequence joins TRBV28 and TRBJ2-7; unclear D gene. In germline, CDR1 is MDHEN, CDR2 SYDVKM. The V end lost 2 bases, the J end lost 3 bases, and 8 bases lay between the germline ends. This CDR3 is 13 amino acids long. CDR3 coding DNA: TGTGCCAGCAGTTTAAGGAGCTACTACGAGCAGTACTTC. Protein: CASSLRSYYEQYF.

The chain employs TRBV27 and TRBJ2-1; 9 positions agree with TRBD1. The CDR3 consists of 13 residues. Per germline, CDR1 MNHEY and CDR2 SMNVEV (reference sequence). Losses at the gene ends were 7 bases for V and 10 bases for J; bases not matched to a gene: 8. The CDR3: CASTGQGLGEQFF. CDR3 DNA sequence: TGTGCCAGCACGGGACAGGGACTCGGGGAGCAGTTCTTC.

CDR3: CASSFAGQGYEQYF. CDR3 nucleotides: TGTGCCAGCAGCTTCGCGGGACAGGGGTATGAGCAGTACTTC. This chain joins TRBV7-2 and TRBJ2-7, with 10 bases matching TRBD1. There are 14 residues in the CDR3. V shed 3 bases and J 7 bases; nucleotides not matched to a gene: 6. Germline V CDR1 and CDR2: SGHTA, FQGNSA.

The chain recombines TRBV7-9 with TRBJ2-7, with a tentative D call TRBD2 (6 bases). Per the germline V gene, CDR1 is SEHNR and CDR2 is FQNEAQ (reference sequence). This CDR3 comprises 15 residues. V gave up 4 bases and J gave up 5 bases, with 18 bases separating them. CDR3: CASSSAGTGLNEQYF. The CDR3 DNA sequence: TGTGCCAGCAGCTCCGCCGGGACTGGGTTAAACGAGCAGTACTTC.

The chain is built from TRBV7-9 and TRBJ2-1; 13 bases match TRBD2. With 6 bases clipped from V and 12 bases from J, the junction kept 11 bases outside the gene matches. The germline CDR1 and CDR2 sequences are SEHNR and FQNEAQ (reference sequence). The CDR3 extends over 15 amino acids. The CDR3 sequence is CASSSGTSGVGVQFF. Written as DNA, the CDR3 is TGTGCCAGCAGTTCCGGGACTAGCGGGGTAGGGGTGCAGTTCTTC.

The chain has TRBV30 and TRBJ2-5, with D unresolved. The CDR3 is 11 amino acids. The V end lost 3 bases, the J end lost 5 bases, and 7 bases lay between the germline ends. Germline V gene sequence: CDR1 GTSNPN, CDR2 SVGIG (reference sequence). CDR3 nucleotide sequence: TGTGCCTGGAGCGTTCGGGAGACCCAGTACTTC. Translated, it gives CAWSVRETQYF.

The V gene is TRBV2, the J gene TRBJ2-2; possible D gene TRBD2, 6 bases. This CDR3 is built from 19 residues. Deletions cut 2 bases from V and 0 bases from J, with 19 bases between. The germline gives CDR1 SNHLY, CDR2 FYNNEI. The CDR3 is CASSERILPREPNTGELFF. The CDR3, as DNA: TGTGCCAGCAGTGAAAGAATTTTGCCCCGGGAGCCGAACACCGGGGAGCTGTTTTTT.

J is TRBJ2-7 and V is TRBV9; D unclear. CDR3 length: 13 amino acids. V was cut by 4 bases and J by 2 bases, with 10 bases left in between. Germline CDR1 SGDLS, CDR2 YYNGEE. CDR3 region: CASSPDHTYEQYF. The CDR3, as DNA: TGTGCCAGCAGCCCGGATCACACCTACGAGCAGTACTTC.

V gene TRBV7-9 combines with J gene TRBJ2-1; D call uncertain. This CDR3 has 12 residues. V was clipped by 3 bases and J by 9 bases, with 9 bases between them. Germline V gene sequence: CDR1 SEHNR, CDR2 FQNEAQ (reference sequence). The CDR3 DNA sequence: TGTGCCAGCAGCTTCGCAATGGGTGAGCAGTTCTTC. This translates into CASSFAMGEQFF. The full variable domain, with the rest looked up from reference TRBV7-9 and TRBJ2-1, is DTGVSQNPRHKITKRGQNVTFRCDPISEHNRLYWYRQTLGQGPEFLTYFQNEAQLEKSRLLSDRFSAERPKGSFSTLEIQRTEQGDSAMYLCASSFAMGEQFFGPGTRLTVL.

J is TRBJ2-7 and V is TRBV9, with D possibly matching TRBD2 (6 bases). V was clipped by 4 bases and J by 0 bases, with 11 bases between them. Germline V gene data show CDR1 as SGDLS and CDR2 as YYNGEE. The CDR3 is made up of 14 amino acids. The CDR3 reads CASSPHGGSYEQYF. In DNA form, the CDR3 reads TGTGCCAGCAGCCCCCACGGGGGCTCCTACGAGCAGTACTTC.

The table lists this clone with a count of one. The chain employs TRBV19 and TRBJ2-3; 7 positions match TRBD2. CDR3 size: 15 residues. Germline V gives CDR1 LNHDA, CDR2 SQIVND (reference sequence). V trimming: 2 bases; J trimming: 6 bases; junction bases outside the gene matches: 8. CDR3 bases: TGTGCCAGTAGTATAAGGGGCGGGAGCGAGGATACGCAGTATTTT. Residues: CASSIRGGSEDTQYF.

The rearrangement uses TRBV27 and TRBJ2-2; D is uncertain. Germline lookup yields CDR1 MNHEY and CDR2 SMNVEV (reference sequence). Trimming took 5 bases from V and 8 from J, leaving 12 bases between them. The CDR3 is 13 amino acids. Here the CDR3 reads CASSPMLAGELFF. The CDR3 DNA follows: TGTGCCAGCAGTCCGATGTTGGCGGGGGAGCTGTTTTTT.

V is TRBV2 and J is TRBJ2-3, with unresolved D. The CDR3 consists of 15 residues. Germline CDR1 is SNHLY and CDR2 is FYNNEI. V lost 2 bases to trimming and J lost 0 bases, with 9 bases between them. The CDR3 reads CASSELASSTDTQYF. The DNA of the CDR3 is TGTGCCAGCAGTGAACTGGCATCTAGCACAGATACGCAGTATTTT. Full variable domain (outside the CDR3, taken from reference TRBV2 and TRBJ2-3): EPEVTQTPSHQVTQMGQEVILRCVPISNHLYFYWYRQILGQKVEFLVSFYNNEISEKSEIFDDQFSVERPDGSNFTLKIRSTKLEDSAMYFCASSELASSTDTQYFGPGTRLTVL.

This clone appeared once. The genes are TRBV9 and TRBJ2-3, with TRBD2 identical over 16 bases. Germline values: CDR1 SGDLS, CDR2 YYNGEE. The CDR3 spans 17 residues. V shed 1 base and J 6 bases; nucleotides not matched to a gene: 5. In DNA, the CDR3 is TGTGCCAGCAGCGTAACCGGGACTAGCGGGAGGGTCGATACGCAGTATTTT. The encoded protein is CASSVTGTSGRVDTQYF. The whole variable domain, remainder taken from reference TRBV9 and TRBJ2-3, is DSGVTQTPKHLITATGQRVTLRCSPRSGDLSVYWYQQSLDQGLQFLIQYYNGEERAKGNILERFSAQQFPDLHSELNLSSLELGDSALYFCASSVTGTSGRVDTQYFGPGTRLTVL.

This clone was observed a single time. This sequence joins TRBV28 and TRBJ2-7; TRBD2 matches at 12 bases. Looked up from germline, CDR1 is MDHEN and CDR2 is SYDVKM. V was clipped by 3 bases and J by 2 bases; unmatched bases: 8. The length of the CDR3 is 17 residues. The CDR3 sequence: CASSFGTSGRRTYEQYF. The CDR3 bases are TGTGCCAGCAGTTTCGGTACTAGCGGGAGGCGTACCTACGAGCAGTACTTC.

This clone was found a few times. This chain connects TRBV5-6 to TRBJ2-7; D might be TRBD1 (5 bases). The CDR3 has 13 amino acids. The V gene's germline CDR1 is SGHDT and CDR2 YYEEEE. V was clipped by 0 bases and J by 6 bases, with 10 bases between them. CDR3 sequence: CASSLEGEGEQYF. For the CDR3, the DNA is TGTGCCAGCAGCTTGGAAGGGGAAGGCGAGCAGTACTTC.

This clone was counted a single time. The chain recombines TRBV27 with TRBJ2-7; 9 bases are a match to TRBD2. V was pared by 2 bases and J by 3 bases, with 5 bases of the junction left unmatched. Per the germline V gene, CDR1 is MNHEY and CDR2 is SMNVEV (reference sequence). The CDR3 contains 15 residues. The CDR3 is CASSLDPSGIYEQYF. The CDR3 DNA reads TGTGCCAGCAGTTTAGATCCTAGCGGGATCTACGAGCAGTACTTC.